This TCR beta chain came from a study of CD8 T cells in ankylosing spondylitis. General study findings and limits: Enrichment of disease-linked clones was reportedly significant in matched ankylosing spondylitis synovial fluid.

This clonotype was counted a few times. The antigen remains unidentified. Construction of TCR beta libraries was performed using quantitative 5'-RACE with molecular barcodes. TCRdb independently ran MiXCR on the 5' RACE reads; one entry per CDR3 protein. The data show approximately 140,000 distinct CDR3 sequences, roughly 9% seen once. Source material: blood, either unsorted or a sorted T cell fraction (not recorded which). This sequence was found in a male donor with ankylosing spondylitis or in good health (not recorded which).

The DNA of the CDR3 is TGTGCCTGGAGCGAAGGGGCCCAGGAGCACGAGCAGTACTTC. This codes for CAWSEGAQEHEQYF. The chain carries TRBV30 and TRBJ2-7; D might be TRBD1 (5 bases). Germline V CDR1 and CDR2: GTSNPN, SVGIG (reference sequence). The CDR3 has 14 amino acids. V lost 3 bases and J 5 bases, leaving 17 bases between the germline ends.